These 17 T cell receptor beta chains were sequenced from one sample in a study of CXCR3-negative and CXCR3-positive naive CD8 T cells. Via 5' RACE with UMI labels, TRB cDNA libraries were prepared. Using the 5' RACE reads, TCRdb records one entry per CDR3 protein without DNA. Its table records about 82,000 distinct CDR3 sequences. Sequencing was performed on naive CXCR3- CD8+ T cells from blood. Stated subset: CD45RO-CCR7+CD27+CD95- naive CD8+ T cells lacking CXCR3 (TNR3-). The origin of the receptors is a human donor in good health. Some clones in this sample may be carry-over from other donors' samples.

The CDR3 sequence is CASSVGTANTGELFF. The chain has TRBV10-2 and TRBJ2-2; there is no DNA to check the TCRdb D call of TRBD1. The germline V gene encodes CDR1 WSHSY and CDR2 SAAADI. The CDR3 spans 15 residues.

The rearrangement joins TRBV28 to TRBJ2-7; checking the TCRdb D call of TRBD2 is not possible without DNA. The CDR3 contains 15 residues. Per germline, CDR1 MDHEN and CDR2 SYDVKM. The CDR3 spells CASTLGLALPYEQYF.

The chain recombines TRBV29-1 with TRBJ1-2; checking the TCRdb D call of TRBD1 is not possible without DNA. The CDR3 loop spans 13 amino acids. Germline assignment: CDR1 SQVTM and CDR2 ANQGSEA. The CDR3 loop reads CSVENQGNYGYTF.

The V gene is TRBV9, the J gene TRBJ2-3; TCRdb outputs TRBD2, but without DNA this stays unchecked. CDR3 size: 14 residues. CDR1 SGDLS and CDR2 YYNGEE come from the germline V gene. The CDR3 spells CASSGGTSTDTQYF.

This chain links TRBV7-9 with TRBJ2-3; TCRdb proposes TRBD2, but this gene call is untestable without DNA. The CDR3 has 15 amino acids. CDR1 is SEHNR, CDR2 FQNEAQ, per germline (reference sequence). The CDR3 sequence: CASSNSGAETDTQYF.

The rearrangement joins TRBV15 to TRBJ2-7; absent DNA, TCRdb's TRBD1 call cannot be checked. Germline V gene lookup returns CDR1 LNHNV and CDR2 YYDKDF (reference sequence). The CDR3 has 15 amino acids. This chain's CDR3 is CATSRVPDSSYEQYF. The variable domain in full, with the rest retrieved from reference TRBV15 and TRBJ2-7, is DAMVIQNPRYQVTQFGKPVTLSCSQTLNHNVMYWYQQKSSQAPKLLFHYYDKDFNNEADTPDNFQSRRPNTSFCFLDIRSPGLGDTAMYLCATSRVPDSSYEQYFGPGTRLTVT.

The chain is built from TRBV3-1 and TRBJ2-3; the TCRdb call, TRBD2, lacks DNA for checking. The V gene's germline CDR1 is LGHDT and CDR2 YNNKEL (reference sequence). The CDR3 runs 19 residues. CDR3 sequence reads: CASSPDVLGLAAFTDTQYF.

This sequence joins TRBV29-1 and TRBJ2-3; without DNA, the TCRdb call of TRBD2 cannot be checked. CDR1 is SQVTM and CDR2 is ANQGSEA in the germline V gene. CDR3 length: 15 residues. Here the CDR3 reads CSSMYSGTRYDTQYF.

The rearrangement uses TRBV6-2 or TRBV6-3 and TRBJ2-7; TCRdb designates TRBD1, a call that cannot be tested without DNA. The CDR3 is 13 residues long. Germline V CDR1 and CDR2: MNHEY, SVGEGT. The CDR3 reads CASMGRSSYEQYF.

V usage is TRBV29-1 and J usage is TRBJ2-7; the TCRdb call, TRBD1, lacks DNA for checking. In germline, CDR1 is SQVTM, CDR2 ANQGSEA. This CDR3 region has 13 residues. The CDR3 protein is CSVLGQGEYEQYF.

V usage is TRBV7-6 and J usage is TRBJ2-3; the TCRdb call, TRBD1, lacks DNA for checking. Germline-derived CDR1 and CDR2 are SGHVS and FNYEAQ. The CDR3 length is 18 residues. The chain's CDR3 is CASSLEGGRFTLADTQYF.

This chain uses TRBV20-1 with TRBJ2-1; TCRdb's D gene call, TRBD2, goes unchecked for lack of DNA. The germline V gene has CDR1 DFQATT and CDR2 SNEGSKA (reference sequence). This CDR3 is built from 13 residues. CDR3 residues: CSARPSGTDEQFF.

V is TRBV5-1 and J is TRBJ1-4; TCRdb names TRBD1, which stays unverified in the absence of DNA. This CDR3 has 16 residues. Germline lookup yields CDR1 SGHRS and CDR2 YFSETQ. CDR3 loop: CASSLPQGTTNEKLFF.

V and J are TRBV6-2 or TRBV6-3 and TRBJ2-5; the TCRdb call, TRBD1, lacks DNA for checking. This CDR3 region has 15 residues. The V gene's germline CDR1 is MNHEY and CDR2 SVGEGT. CDR3 amino acids: CASSLTAVKPETQYF.

CDR3 sequence: CASSLRPPEIGETQYF. This chain links TRBV28 with TRBJ2-5; TCRdb lists TRBD1, though no DNA is available to test this call. In germline, CDR1 is MDHEN, CDR2 SYDVKM. The CDR3 is made up of 16 amino acids.

V gene TRBV15 combines with J gene TRBJ2-7; the D gene TCRdb calls, TRBD1, cannot be checked with no DNA. The germline V gene has CDR1 LNHNV and CDR2 YYDKDF (reference sequence). This CDR3 contains 15 residues. CDR3 amino acids: CATSRDRGRFNEQYF.

The rearrangement uses TRBV12-5 and TRBJ1-1. The germline V gene has CDR1 LGHNT and CDR2 FRNRAP. This CDR3 has 16 residues. CDR3 protein: CASGYGTAGRNTEAFF. Looking up the rest from reference TRBV12-5 and TRBJ1-1 gives the full variable domain: DARVTQTPRHKVTEMGQEVTMRCQPILGHNTVFWYRQTMMQGLELLAYFRNRAPLDDSGMPKDRFSAEMPDATLATLKIQPSEPRDSAVYFCASGYGTAGRNTEAFFGQGTRLTVV.